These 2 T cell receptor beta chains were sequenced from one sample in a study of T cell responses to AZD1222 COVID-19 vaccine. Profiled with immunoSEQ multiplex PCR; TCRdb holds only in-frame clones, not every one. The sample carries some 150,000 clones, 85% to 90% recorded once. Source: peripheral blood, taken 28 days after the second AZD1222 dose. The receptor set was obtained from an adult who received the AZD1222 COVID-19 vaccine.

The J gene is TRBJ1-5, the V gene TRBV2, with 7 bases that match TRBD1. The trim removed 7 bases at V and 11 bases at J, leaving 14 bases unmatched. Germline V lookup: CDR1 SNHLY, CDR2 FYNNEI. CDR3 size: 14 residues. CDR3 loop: CASTTAPGGWSQHF. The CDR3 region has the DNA TGTGCCAGCACCACCGCGCCAGGGGGTTGGTCCCAGCATTTT.

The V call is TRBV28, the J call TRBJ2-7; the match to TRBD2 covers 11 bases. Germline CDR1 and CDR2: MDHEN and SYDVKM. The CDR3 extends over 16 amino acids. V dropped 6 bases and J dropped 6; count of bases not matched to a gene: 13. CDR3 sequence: CASSQASGGPGGEQYF. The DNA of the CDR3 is TGTGCCAGCAGCCAAGCTAGCGGGGGGCCGGGTGGCGAGCAGTACTTC.